This T cell receptor beta chain was profiled in a study of T cell responses to AZD1222 COVID-19 vaccine. Study details: Second-dose schedules of about 4 or about 12 weeks were combined.

The assay was immunoSEQ multiplex PCR, and TCRdb's table has in-frame clones only and misses some. The sample consists of roughly 170,000 clones, about 86% of them appearing once. Study outcomes and limitations: Just a handful of AZD1222 recipients tested seropositive at baseline. Sampling that yielded the repertoires occurred only after the peak T cell response. The sample set comprised mostly white British donors with more females, and clonal diversity was possibly underestimated.

Worth noting for this clone: Its specificity is unknown.

Germline assignment: CDR1 MNHNY and CDR2 SVGAGI (reference sequence). Trimming took 2 bases from V and 7 from J; bases not matched to a gene: 9. CDR3 length: 16 residues. This specimen consisted of peripheral blood, obtained on day 0 of AZD1222 vaccination. The sequence was obtained from an adult in good health. The chain links TRBV6-6 to TRBJ1-4; 8 positions match TRBD1. The CDR3 nucleotides read TGTGCCAGCAGTTACCCACCCAGGGGGCTGCGTGAAAAACTGTTTTTT. This encodes CASSYPPRGLREKLFF.